The entry below gives a single T cell receptor beta chain sequence along with its context. The PCR was carried out with 60 Vbeta primers and 13 Jbeta primers. Sequencing used immunoSEQ multiplex PCR; TCRdb keeps in-frame clones, though not all of them. Seen here are some 130,000 clones, 80% observed once, and the top ten hold over 2.5%. The data are from a study of cytomegalovirus exposure and HLA in healthy donors. Trimming cost V 3 bases and J 0 bases, with 10 bases left between them. The CDR3 sequence is 15 residues long. Per germline, CDR1 KGHSH and CDR2 LQKENI. The rearrangement uses TRBV18 and TRBJ2-3; D unclear. This clonotype was sampled from a male donor in good health and CMV-seronegative. Specimen: PBMCs. The CDR3 bases are TGTGCCAGCTCACCCACCCCTACCAGCACAGATACGCAGTATTTT. Its protein product is CASSPTPTSTDTQYF.